The present TCR beta chain was sequenced within a study of cytomegalovirus exposure and HLA in healthy donors. Study details: The same platform as the approximately 670 first-cohort repertoires was used for the 95 to 150 validation repertoires, a later analysis reported. Overall study findings and caveats: In the approximately 130 validation repertoires, approximately 94% of cluster scores exceeded 0, per a later analysis. Specificity of three CMV-associated chains for CMV antigens was verified in vitro.

Points on this clone: Its antigen is not identified.

CDR3 size: 15 residues. CDR1 MDHEN and CDR2 SYDVKM come from the germline V gene. J lost 5 bases, V lost 3 bases, and 7 bases had no gene match. The protocol was immunoSEQ multiplex PCR, while the TCRdb copy is restricted to in-frame clones and leaves out a portion. This table holds 120,000 or so clones, roughly 89% found once. The chain links TRBV28 to TRBJ2-5; 9 bases line up with TRBD2. This receptor was obtained from a young woman in good health and CMV-seronegative. The sample taken for sequencing was PBMCs. The CDR3 DNA reads as TGTGCCAGCAGTTTCGGCGGGAGGGCAGGGGAGACCCAGTACTTC. Amino acid sequence: CASSFGGRAGETQYF.